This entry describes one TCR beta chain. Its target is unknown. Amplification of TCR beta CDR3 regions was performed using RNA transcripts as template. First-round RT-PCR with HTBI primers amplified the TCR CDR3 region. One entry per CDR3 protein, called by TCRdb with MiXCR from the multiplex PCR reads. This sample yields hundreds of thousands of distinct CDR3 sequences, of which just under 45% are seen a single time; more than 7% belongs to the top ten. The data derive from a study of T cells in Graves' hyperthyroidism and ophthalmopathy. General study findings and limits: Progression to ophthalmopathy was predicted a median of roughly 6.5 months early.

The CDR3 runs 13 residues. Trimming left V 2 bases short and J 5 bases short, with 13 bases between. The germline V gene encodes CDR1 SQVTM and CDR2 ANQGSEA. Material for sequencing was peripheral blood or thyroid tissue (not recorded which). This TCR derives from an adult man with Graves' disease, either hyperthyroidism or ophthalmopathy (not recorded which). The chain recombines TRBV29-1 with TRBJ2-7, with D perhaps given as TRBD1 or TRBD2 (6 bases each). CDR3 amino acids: CSVEQQGGNEQYF. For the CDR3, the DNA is TGCAGCGTTGAACAACAGGGAGGTAACGAGCAGTACTTC.